This is a list of T cell receptor beta chains from one sample in a study of blood T cells in healthy people across ages. TCRdb redid the calling of the 5' RACE reads with MiXCR, one entry per CDR3 protein. Of about a million distinct CDR3 sequences in the sample, about 51% were seen once. The specimen sequenced was blood. The receptors derive from a woman in her sixties in good health. The CDR3 runs from the conserved cysteine through the conserved F or W. The D gene is left open where the match is weak. Size tells how often a clone was seen (once, few, many) or the class of an expanded clone, and some rows leave it out.

j_call v_call d_call cdr3_length clone_size cdr3_nt cdr3_aa
TRBJ2-7 TRBV7-9 TRBD2 16 . TGTGCCAGCAGCTCCAACCGGGACTACAGCTCCTACGAGCAGTACTTC CASSSNRDYSSYEQYF
TRBJ2-1 TRBV6-1 . 15 . TGTGCCAGCAGGGTTGGACGCGGCCCCTACAATGAGCAGTTCTTC CASRVGRGPYNEQFF
TRBJ2-3 TRBV7-2 . 17 . TGTGCCAGCAGCCCACAAGGGGGGAGGGAGCCTTTTAATACGCAGTATTTT CASSPQGGREPFNTQYF
TRBJ2-4 TRBV20-1 TRBD1 14 . TGCAGTGCTACCGACAGGGGCGAGAGTGACATTCAGTACTTC CSATDRGESDIQYF
TRBJ1-2 TRBV5-4 . 13 . TGTGCTAGCAGCTCCGGAGCTAACTATGGCTACACCTTC CASSSGANYGYTF
TRBJ1-5 TRBV20-1 . 17 . TGCAGTGCTAGACAACCCGGGGCGAGGGTGAGCAATCAGCCCCAGCATTTT CSARQPGARVSNQPQHF
TRBJ2-5 TRBV5-1 TRBD2 16 . TGCGCCAGCAGCTTGGGGACTAGCGGAGGGCCAGAGACCCAGTACTTC CASSLGTSGGPETQYF
TRBJ2-6 TRBV15 . 16 . TGTGCCACCAGGTCTACAGGAACCTCTGGGGCCAACGTCCTGACTTTC CATRSTGTSGANVLTF
TRBJ2-7 TRBV5-1 TRBD1 14 . TGCGCCAGCAGCTTAGGGACAGGGGACAACGAGCAGTACTTC CASSLGTGDNEQYF
TRBJ2-5 TRBV7-2 . 16 once TGTGCCAGCAGCGACCTGGCGGGGGCGACGGGAGAGACCCAGTACTTC CASSDLAGATGETQYF
TRBJ1-1 TRBV20-1 . 16 . TGCAGTGCTAGAGATATCCGGGGCCAATGGAACACTGAAGCTTTCTTT CSARDIRGQWNTEAFF
TRBJ2-1 TRBV7-2 . 15 . TGTGCCAGCAGCTTAAAGGACAGCTCCTACAATGAGCAGTTCTTC CASSLKDSSYNEQFF
TRBJ2-3 TRBV9 TRBD2 17 . TGTGCCAGCAGCGCCCGGACTAGCGGGACGGGCACAGATACGCAGTATTTT CASSARTSGTGTDTQYF
TRBJ2-6 TRBV12-3/TRBV12-4 TRBD1 17 . TGTGCCAGCAGTTCAGGACAGGGGCTCTCTGGGGCCAACGTCCTGACTTTC CASSSGQGLSGANVLTF
TRBJ2-5 TRBV25-1 . 14 few TGTGCCAGCAGTGGAGGAGAGTACCAAGAGACCCAGTACTTC CASSGGEYQETQYF
TRBJ2-3 TRBV9 . 10 . TGTGCCAGCAGCGTAGGAGGGCAGTATTTT CASSVGGQYF
TRBJ2-7 TRBV27 TRBD1 14 few TGTGCCAGCAGTGTAGCGACAGGGGGCTCCGAGCAGTACTTC CASSVATGGSEQYF
TRBJ1-1 TRBV20-1 . 11 . TGCAGTGCAAAGCGGACGGACGAAGCTTTCTTT CSAKRTDEAFF
TRBJ2-1 TRBV20-1 TRBD2 13 . TGCAGTGCAGCGGGAGGCCCAGCCAATGAGCAGTTCTTC CSAAGGPANEQFF
TRBJ2-7 TRBV27 . 18 . TGTGCCAGCAGTCCCCTTTATACCGGCGGGACAGTTACCTACGGGCAGTACTTC CASSPLYTGGTVTYGQYF